Listed below are T cell receptor beta chains from one sample, sequenced in a study of blood T cell repertoires in COVID-19. This table comes from immunoSEQ multiplex PCR, and its TCRdb copy is limited to in-frame clones, with some not included. This sample has 300,000 or so clones, with approximately 89% found just once. Sequencing used peripheral blood. These receptors were obtained from a woman in her twenties or thirties with COVID-19, enrolled during active disease. Each CDR3 is given with its conserved first and last residue.

CASSQVPSGYSYNEQFF	17	TRBV14
CASSVRGEKQPQHF	14	TRBV2
CASSDLVYEQYF	12	TRBV28
CASSQVAGAYNEQFF	15	TRBV4-1
CASSTSGSGTDTQYF	15	TRBV7-9
CASSFLQGVQETQYF	15	TRBV7-6
CASSPRSYEQYF	12	TRBV12-3/TRBV12-4
CAISNRDREAENYGYTF	17	TRBV10-3
CAITRSGGNGYTF	13	TRBV10-3
CASSLSRDTEAFF	13	TRBV12-3/TRBV12-4
CASRGGTSTDTQYF	14	TRBV6-5
CASSLSTEAFF	11	TRBV28
CASSEGTGLAGETQYF	16	TRBV2
CAVQGADNSPLHF	13	TRBV10-3
CASSLQSGKNEQFF	14	TRBV7-9
CASSYSAGYQPQHF	14	TRBV6-6
CASSIEGSLAYNSPLHF	17	TRBV19
CASSYSSRQGGYGYTF	16	TRBV6-5
CASSLVLANTGELFF	15	TRBV7-9
CASSSLDSSYEQYF	14	TRBV7-6
CASSKGLAGSGEQYF	15	TRBV5-1
CASSVEGAPSSGNTIYF	17	TRBV9